This TCR beta chain was identified in a study of blood T cell repertoires in COVID-19. The V segment lost 6 bases and the J segment 7 bases; nucleotides outside the gene matches: 7. Per germline, CDR1 SNHLY and CDR2 FYNNEI. The CDR3 covers 15 residues. Using immunoSEQ multiplex PCR, the repertoire was profiled, and TCRdb retains in-frame clones only, with some absent. The repertoire has approximately 200,000 clones, more than 75% of them found once; the top ten carry more than 7.5%. Sample: PBMCs or T cells enriched from blood (not recorded which). This sequence was found in a young woman who had recovered from COVID-19. The rearrangement joins TRBV2 to TRBJ2-5; 14 positions agree with TRBD2. The CDR3 protein is CASRAFGTSGRTQYF. DNA of the CDR3: TGTGCCAGCAGAGCCTTTGGGACTAGCGGGAGGACCCAGTACTTC.